What follows are 23 T cell receptor beta chains derived from one specimen sequenced in a study of blood T cell repertoires in COVID-19. Generated by immunoSEQ multiplex PCR, the TCRdb table keeps only in-frame clones and is missing some. The table lists some 66,000 clones, approximately 79% of them singletons. The sequencing input was peripheral blood. These receptors all come from a man aged 60 to 75 with acute or convalescent COVID-19.

Only one count was recorded for this clone. V gene TRBV5-4 combines with J gene TRBJ2-7; the D gene is possibly TRBD2 (6 bases). The CDR3 loop spans 13 amino acids. In germline, CDR1 is SGHNT, CDR2 YYREEE (reference sequence). Trimming pared 0 bases from V and 7 bases from J, leaving 11 bases between. The CDR3 DNA follows: TGTGCCAGCAGCTTGGGTTCTAGCGATGAGCAGTACTTC. As protein: CASSLGSSDEQYF. Full variable domain (rest looked up from reference TRBV5-4 and TRBJ2-7): ETGVTQSPTHLIKTRGQQVTLRCSSQSGHNTVSWYQQALGQGPQFIFQYYREEENGRGNFPPRFSGLQFPNYSSELNVNALELDDSALYLCASSLGSSDEQYFGPGTRLTVT.

V usage is TRBV19 and J usage is TRBJ1-3; D is unclear. The ends were cut back, 4 bases at V and 0 bases at J, with 10 bases in the middle. CDR1 and CDR2 from the germline V gene are LNHDA and SQIVND (reference sequence). The length of the CDR3 is 15 residues. CDR3 nucleotides: TGTGCCAGTAGTACCGGGAGTCTCTCTGGAAACACCATATATTTT. It translates to CASSTGSLSGNTIYF.

V gene TRBV7-2 combines with J gene TRBJ2-7, with unresolved D. Germline CDR1 and CDR2: SGHTA and FQGNSA. The ends were cut back, 3 bases at V and 2 bases at J, with 8 bases in the middle. This CDR3 is built from 13 residues. CDR3 DNA sequence: TGTGCCAGCAGCTTTTACAGCCCCTACGAGCAGTACTTC. Its protein product is CASSFYSPYEQYF.

Only a few counts were recorded for this clone. The chain is built from TRBV7-2 and TRBJ2-3, with 10 bases identical to TRBD2. The CDR3 has 17 amino acids. The V gene end was trimmed by 0 bases and the J gene end by 1 base; junction bases not matched to a gene: 4. The germline gives CDR1 SGHTA, CDR2 FQGNSA. CDR3 nucleotide sequence: TGTGCCAGCAGCTTAGCACTAGCGGGGTCGGGCACAGATACGCAGTATTTT. Its protein product is CASSLALAGSGTDTQYF.

This chain links TRBV6-4 with TRBJ1-4, with D perhaps matching TRBD1 (5 bases). Germline values: CDR1 MRHNA, CDR2 SNTAGT. Trimming cost V 2 bases and J 12 bases, with 19 bases left between them. CDR3 size: 15 residues. CDR3 protein: CASSDLAGPGSQLFF. The CDR3 DNA reads TGTGCCAGCAGTGACCTTGCGGGACCAGGGTCGCAACTGTTTTTT.

V gene TRBV18 combines with J gene TRBJ1-4; 11 bases are a match to TRBD1. There are 17 residues in the CDR3. Per germline, CDR1 KGHSH and CDR2 LQKENI. Trimming removed 3 bases from V and 5 bases from J; junction bases left unmatched: 8. The DNA of the CDR3 is TGTGCCAGCTCACCGAGGACAGGGGGCGCAGGAAATGAAAAACTGTTTTTT. Translated, it gives CASSPRTGGAGNEKLFF.

The chain joins TRBV7-2 to TRBJ2-4; D not certain. The germline V gene has CDR1 SGHTA and CDR2 FQGNSA. The CDR3 has 15 residues. V was trimmed by 7 bases and J by 1 base, leaving 14 bases between them. Here the CDR3 DNA reads TGTGCCAGCACCCAAACCTCCGGGGCCAAAAACATTCAGTACTTC. Amino acid sequence: CASTQTSGAKNIQYF. Using reference TRBV7-2 and TRBJ2-4 for the parts outside the CDR3, the full variable domain is GAGVSQSPSNKVTEKGKDVELRCDPISGHTALYWYRQSLGQGLEFLIYFQGNSAPDKSGLPSDRFSAERTGGSVSTLTIQRTQQEDSAVYLCASTQTSGAKNIQYFGAGTRLSVL.

The chain uses TRBV15 and TRBJ2-5, with D possibly matching TRBD1 (5 bases). The CDR3 totals 14 residues. V gave up 0 bases and J gave up 5 bases, with 10 bases separating them. CDR1 and CDR2 (germline): LNHNV, YYDKDF (reference sequence). DNA of the CDR3: TGTGCCACCAGCAGAGAAGGGGCGGTGGAGACCCAGTACTTC. Residues: CATSREGAVETQYF.

The CDR3, as DNA: TGCGCCAGCAGCGTTGGAGGGGATCGCACAGATACGCAGTATTTT. Its protein product is CASSVGGDRTDTQYF. This chain links TRBV5-1 with TRBJ2-3; a possible D gene is TRBD2 (6 bases). V was shortened by 4 bases and J by 1 base, with 13 bases between the two germline ends. The CDR3 has 15 amino acids. CDR1 and CDR2 (germline): SGHRS, YFSETQ.

The chain carries TRBV24-1 and TRBJ1-4; a weak D match, TRBD1 (5 bases). Per the germline V gene, CDR1 is KGHDR and CDR2 is SFDVKD. CDR3 length equals 15 residues. V lost 3 bases to trimming and J lost 8 bases, with 15 bases between them. In nucleotides, the CDR3 is TGTGCCACCAGTGATGGGGGACTACTGGGAGAAAAACTGTTTTTT. The encoded protein is CATSDGGLLGEKLFF.

This clone was observed a single time. The rearrangement links TRBV11-3 to TRBJ2-1; no clear D gene. The CDR3 has 16 residues. CDR1 and CDR2 from the germline V gene are SGHNT and YENEEA. V dropped 1 base and J dropped 7 bases, with 17 bases sitting between them. CDR3 DNA sequence: TGTGCCAGCAGCTTAGCCGGCAGCCCCCAGAGGAATGAGCAGTTCTTC. This translates into CASSLAGSPQRNEQFF.

The chain carries TRBV6-4 and TRBJ2-2; TRBD2 matches 13 bases. Germline CDR1 MRHNA, CDR2 SNTAGT. The V and J ends lost 3 bases and 0 bases, in that order; junction bases with no gene match: 4. The CDR3 runs to 18 residues. The CDR3 spells CASSELAGGSANTGELFF. CDR3 DNA: TGTGCCAGCAGTGAACTAGCGGGGGGGTCGGCGAACACCGGGGAGCTGTTTTTT.

The rearrangement uses TRBV7-2 and TRBJ1-2, with 8 bases identical to TRBD1. After removal of 0 bases from V and 2 bases from J, the junction contained 8 bases not matched to a gene. From germline, CDR1 is SGHTA and CDR2 FQGNSA. CDR3 length equals 17 residues. CDR3 bases: TGTGCCAGCAGCTTAGCGGTAGGACAGGGTGGGAACTATGGCTACACCTTC. This gives the protein CASSLAVGQGGNYGYTF.

This clone has a single count. The chain combines TRBV7-6 with TRBJ1-1; a weak D match, TRBD1 (5 bases). V lost 3 bases, J lost 0 bases, and 11 bases lay in between. The CDR3 is 15 residues long. The germline gives CDR1 SGHVS, CDR2 FNYEAQ. The CDR3 DNA reads TGTGCCAGCAGCTTGACAGCCTTTTTGAACACTGAAGCTTTCTTT. Its protein product is CASSLTAFLNTEAFF. Complete variable domain (other parts from reference TRBV7-6 and TRBJ1-1): GAGVSQSPRYKVTKRGQDVALRCDPISGHVSLYWYRQALGQGPEFLTYFNYEAQQDKSGLPNDRFSAERPEGSISTLTIQRTEQRDSAMYRCASSLTAFLNTEAFFGQGTRLTVV.

This rearrangement joins TRBV11-3 to TRBJ2-1; 7 bases line up with TRBD2. The CDR3 spans 17 residues. Germline-derived CDR1 and CDR2 are SGHNT and YENEEA. After removal of 1 base from V and 7 bases from J, the junction contained 13 bases not matched to a gene. CDR3 in amino acids: CASSLALLASGRNEQFF. CDR3 sequence (DNA): TGTGCCAGCAGCTTAGCCCTCTTGGCTAGCGGACGGAATGAGCAGTTCTTC.

The genes are TRBV4-3 and TRBJ2-7; a possible D gene is TRBD1 (5 bases). Trimming took 0 bases from V and 0 from J, leaving 9 bases between them. The CDR3 sequence is 15 residues long. Germline V gives CDR1 LGHNA, CDR2 YSLEER. CDR3 amino acids: CASSQDQGFSYEQYF. DNA for the CDR3: TGCGCCAGCAGCCAAGACCAGGGCTTCTCCTACGAGCAGTACTTC.

The chain has TRBV3-1 (or the pseudogene TRBV3-2) and TRBJ2-1; a possible D gene is TRBD1 (5 bases). Between the trimmed V and J ends, which lost 3 bases and 3 bases, there was a span of 6 bases. Germline V gives CDR1 LGHDT, CDR2 YNNKEL (reference sequence). The CDR3 is 13 amino acids. The CDR3 sequence is CASSQDIYNEQFF. The CDR3 DNA reads TGTGCCAGCAGCCAGGACATCTACAATGAGCAGTTCTTC.

This sequence joins TRBV13 and TRBJ2-1; D is possibly TRBD1 (6 bases). Germline loops: CDR1 PRHDT, CDR2 FYEKMQ (reference sequence). This CDR3 is built from 21 residues. V was shortened by 5 bases and J by 0 bases, with 29 bases between the two germline ends. The CDR3 nucleotides are TGTGCCAGCAGCCCAACCCGAAGTAATGCCTGGACAGTAAGCTCCTACAATGAGCAGTTCTTC. Translating gives CASSPTRSNAWTVSSYNEQFF.

The chain joins TRBV5-1 to TRBJ2-2; no definite D call. Germline V gene sequence: CDR1 SGHRS, CDR2 YFSETQ. V lost 1 base to trimming and J lost 1 base, with 5 bases between them. The CDR3 has 14 amino acids. The DNA for the CDR3 is TGCGCCAGCAGCTTGCGCAGGAACACCGGGGAGCTGTTTTTT. It is translated as CASSLRRNTGELFF.

The CDR3, as DNA: TGCGCCAGCGGCGCGGTTATGGTCTCTCTAGGGGCCAACGTCCTGACTTTC. It yields the protein CASGAVMVSLGANVLTF. V is TRBV5-1 and J is TRBJ2-6; no definite D call. V was pared by 7 bases and J by 4 bases, with 21 bases between. This CDR3 region has 17 residues. Germline V gene data show CDR1 as SGHRS and CDR2 as YFSETQ.

The chain links TRBV5-1 to TRBJ1-1, with no clear D. The V gene lost 0 bases and the J gene lost 3 bases, with 12 bases spanning the gap. The CDR3 consists of 15 residues. Germline V gene sequence: CDR1 SGHRS, CDR2 YFSETQ. CDR3 residues: CASSLGAPIHTEAFF. The DNA for the CDR3 is TGCGCCAGCAGCTTGGGGGCACCAATCCACACTGAAGCTTTCTTT.

V is TRBV6-5 and J is TRBJ2-3, with 7 bases lining up with TRBD1. Looked up from germline, CDR1 is MNHEY and CDR2 is SVGAGI. V dropped 4 bases and J dropped 5; count of bases not matched to a gene: 3. The CDR3 has 13 residues. CDR3 nucleotides: TGTGCCAGCAGTTCAAACAGGGGAGATACGCAGTATTTT. Its protein product is CASSSNRGDTQYF.

V usage is TRBV28 and J usage is TRBJ2-3; 9 nucleotides agree with TRBD1. CDR1 MDHEN and CDR2 SYDVKM come from the germline V gene. With 5 bases clipped from V and 4 bases from J, the junction kept 7 bases outside the gene matches. The CDR3 loop spans 15 amino acids. CDR3 region: CASSAYRGRADTQYF. CDR3 in DNA: TGTGCCAGCAGTGCGTACAGGGGGCGGGCAGATACGCAGTATTTT.